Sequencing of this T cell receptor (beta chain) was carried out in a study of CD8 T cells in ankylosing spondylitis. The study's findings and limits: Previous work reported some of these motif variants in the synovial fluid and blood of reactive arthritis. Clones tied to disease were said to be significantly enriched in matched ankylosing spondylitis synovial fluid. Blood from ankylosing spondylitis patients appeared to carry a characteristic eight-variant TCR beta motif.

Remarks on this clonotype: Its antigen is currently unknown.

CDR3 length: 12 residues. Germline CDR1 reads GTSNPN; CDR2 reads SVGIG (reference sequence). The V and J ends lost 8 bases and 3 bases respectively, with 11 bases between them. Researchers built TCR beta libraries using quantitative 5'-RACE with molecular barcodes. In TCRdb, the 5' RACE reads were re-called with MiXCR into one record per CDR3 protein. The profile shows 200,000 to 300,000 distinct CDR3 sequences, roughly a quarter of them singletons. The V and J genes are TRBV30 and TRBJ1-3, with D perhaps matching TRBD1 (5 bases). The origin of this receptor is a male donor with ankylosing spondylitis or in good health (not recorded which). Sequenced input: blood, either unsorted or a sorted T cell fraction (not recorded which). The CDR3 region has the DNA TGTGCCGGGACGAGAGGTGGAAACACCATATATTTT. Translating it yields CAGTRGGNTIYF.